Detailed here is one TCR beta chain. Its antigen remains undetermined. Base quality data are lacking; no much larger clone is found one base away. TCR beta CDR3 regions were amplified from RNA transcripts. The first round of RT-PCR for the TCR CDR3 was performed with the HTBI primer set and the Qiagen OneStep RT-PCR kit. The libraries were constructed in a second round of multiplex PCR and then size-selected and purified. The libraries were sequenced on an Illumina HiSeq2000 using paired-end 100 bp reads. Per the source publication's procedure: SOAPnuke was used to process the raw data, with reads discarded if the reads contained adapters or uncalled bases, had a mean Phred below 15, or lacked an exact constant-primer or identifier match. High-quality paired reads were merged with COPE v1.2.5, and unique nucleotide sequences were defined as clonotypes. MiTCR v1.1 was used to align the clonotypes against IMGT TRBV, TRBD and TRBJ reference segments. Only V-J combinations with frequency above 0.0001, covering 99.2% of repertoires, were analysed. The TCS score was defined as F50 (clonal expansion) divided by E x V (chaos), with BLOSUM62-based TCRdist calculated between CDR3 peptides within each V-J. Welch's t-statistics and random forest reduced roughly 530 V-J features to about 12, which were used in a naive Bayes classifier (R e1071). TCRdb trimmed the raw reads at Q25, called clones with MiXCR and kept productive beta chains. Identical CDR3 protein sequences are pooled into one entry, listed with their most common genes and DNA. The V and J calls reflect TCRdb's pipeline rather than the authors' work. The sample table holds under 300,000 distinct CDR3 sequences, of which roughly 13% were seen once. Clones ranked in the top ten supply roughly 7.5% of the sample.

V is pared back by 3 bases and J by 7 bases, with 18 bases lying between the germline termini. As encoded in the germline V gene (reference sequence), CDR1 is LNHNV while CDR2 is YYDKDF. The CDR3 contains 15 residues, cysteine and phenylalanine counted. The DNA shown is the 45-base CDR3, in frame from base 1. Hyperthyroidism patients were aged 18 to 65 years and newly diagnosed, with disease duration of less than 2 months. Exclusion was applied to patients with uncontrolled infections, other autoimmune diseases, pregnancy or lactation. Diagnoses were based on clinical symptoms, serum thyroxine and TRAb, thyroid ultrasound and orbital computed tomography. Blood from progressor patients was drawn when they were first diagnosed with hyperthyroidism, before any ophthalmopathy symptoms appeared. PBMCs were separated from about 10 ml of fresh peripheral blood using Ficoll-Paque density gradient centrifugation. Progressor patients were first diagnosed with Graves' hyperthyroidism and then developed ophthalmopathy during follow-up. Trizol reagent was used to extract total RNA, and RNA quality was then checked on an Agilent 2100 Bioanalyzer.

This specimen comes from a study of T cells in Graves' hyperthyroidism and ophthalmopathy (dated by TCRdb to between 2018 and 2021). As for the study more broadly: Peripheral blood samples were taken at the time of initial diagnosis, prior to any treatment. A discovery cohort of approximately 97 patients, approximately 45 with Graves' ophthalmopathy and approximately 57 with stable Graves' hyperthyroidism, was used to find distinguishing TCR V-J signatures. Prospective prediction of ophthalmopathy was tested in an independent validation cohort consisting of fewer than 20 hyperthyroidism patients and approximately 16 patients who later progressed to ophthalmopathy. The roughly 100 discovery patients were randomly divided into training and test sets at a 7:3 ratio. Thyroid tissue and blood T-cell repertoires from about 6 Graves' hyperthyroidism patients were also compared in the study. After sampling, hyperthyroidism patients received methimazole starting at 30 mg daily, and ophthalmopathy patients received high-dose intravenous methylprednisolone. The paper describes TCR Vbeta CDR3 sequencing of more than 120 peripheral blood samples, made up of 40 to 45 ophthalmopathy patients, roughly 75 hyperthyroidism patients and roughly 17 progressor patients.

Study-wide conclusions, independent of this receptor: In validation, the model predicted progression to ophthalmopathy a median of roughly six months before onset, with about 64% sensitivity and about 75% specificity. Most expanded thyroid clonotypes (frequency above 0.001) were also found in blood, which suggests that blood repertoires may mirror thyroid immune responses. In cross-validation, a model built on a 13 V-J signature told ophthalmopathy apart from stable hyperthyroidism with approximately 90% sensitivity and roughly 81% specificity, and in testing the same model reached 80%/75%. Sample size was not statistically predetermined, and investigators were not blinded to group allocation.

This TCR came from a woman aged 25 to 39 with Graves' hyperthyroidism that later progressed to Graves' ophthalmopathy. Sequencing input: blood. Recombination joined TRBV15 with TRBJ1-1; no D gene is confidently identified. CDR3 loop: CATSSSADFIGEAFF. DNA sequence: TGTGCCACCAGCAGTTCCGCAGACTTTATTGGTGAAGCTTTCTTT.